Each of the 14 T cell receptor beta chains below was sequenced from the same sample in a study of cytomegalovirus exposure and HLA in healthy donors. PCR employed 60 Vbeta and 13 Jbeta primers. TCRdb's table, derived via immunoSEQ multiplex PCR, lists solely in-frame clones and lacks some. The repertoire includes approximately 76,000 clones, more than 65% of them detected once, and about 16% sits in the top ten. Sequenced: PBMCs. Receptors were obtained from a woman in her 40s in good health and CMV-seropositive.

The table lists this clone with many counts. J is TRBJ2-3 and V is TRBV6-4, with D perhaps TRBD2 (5 bases). The V end lost 8 bases, the J end lost 1 base, and 16 bases lay between the germline ends. Germline lookup yields CDR1 MRHNA and CDR2 SNTAGT. CDR3 length equals 15 residues. Written as DNA, the CDR3 is TGTGCCAGCTTGAGGACGGAGGCGGGCACAGATACGCAGTATTTT. Its translation is CASLRTEAGTDTQYF.

This clone was recorded once. The genes are TRBV30 and TRBJ2-4; maybe TRBD1 (6 bases). Looked up from germline, CDR1 is GTSNPN and CDR2 is SVGIG (reference sequence). V lost 0 bases to trimming and J lost 0 bases, with 18 bases between them. This CDR3 contains 18 residues. The DNA for the CDR3 is TGTGCCTGGAGTGTACGGACAGCCGAGATGGGAGCCAAAAACATTCAGTACTTC. Protein product: CAWSVRTAEMGAKNIQYF.

The V and J genes are TRBV5-1 and TRBJ1-4; no reliable D call. Germline CDR1 reads SGHRS; CDR2 reads YFSETQ. The V end was cut by 0 bases, the J end by 1 base, with 7 bases between. This CDR3 has 15 amino acids. The CDR3 DNA follows: TGCGCCAGCAGCTTGGGGAGCCTAACTAATGAAAAACTGTTTTTT. Residues: CASSLGSLTNEKLFF.

The chain is built from TRBV7-9 and TRBJ2-7, with D uncertain. V dropped 5 bases and J dropped 4 bases, with 15 bases sitting between them. The CDR3 contains 14 residues. From germline, CDR1 is SEHNR and CDR2 FQNEAQ (reference sequence). The CDR3 bases are TGTGCCAGCAGCCCCGGTCTGGTATCATACGAGCAGTACTTC. Its protein product is CASSPGLVSYEQYF.

The chain recombines TRBV18 with TRBJ2-7; 7 bases line up with TRBD1. J lost 2 bases, V lost 6 bases, and 10 bases had no gene match. Germline V gene sequence: CDR1 KGHSH, CDR2 LQKENI. The CDR3 consists of 15 residues. The CDR3 nucleotides read TGTGCCAGCTCGCCGACAGGGTACGTTCCCTACGAGCAGTACTTC. Translating gives CASSPTGYVPYEQYF.

This sequence joins TRBV2 and TRBJ2-3; 9 nucleotides line up with TRBD1. This CDR3 has 14 residues. V shed 6 bases and J 2 bases; nucleotides not matched to a gene: 3. Germline assignment: CDR1 SNHLY and CDR2 FYNNEI. This chain's CDR3 is CASSWTGVTDTQYF. CDR3 sequence (DNA): TGTGCCAGCAGCTGGACAGGGGTCACAGATACGCAGTATTTT. The entire variable domain, with the rest obtained from reference TRBV2 and TRBJ2-3, is as follows: EPEVTQTPSHQVTQMGQEVILRCVPISNHLYFYWYRQILGQKVEFLVSFYNNEISEKSEIFDDQFSVERPDGSNFTLKIRSTKLEDSAMYFCASSWTGVTDTQYFGPGTRLTVL.

The chain joins TRBV11-2 to TRBJ2-7, with TRBD1 matching over 8 bases. The CDR3 runs 15 residues. Germline V lookup: CDR1 SGHAT, CDR2 FQNNGV. V shed 2 bases and J 9 bases; nucleotides not matched to a gene: 12. The CDR3 loop is CASSLFGTGARVQYF. Here the CDR3 DNA reads TGTGCCAGCAGCTTATTCGGGACAGGTGCGAGGGTGCAGTACTTC.

The V and J genes are TRBV18 and TRBJ1-5; maybe TRBD1 (5 bases). In germline, CDR1 is KGHSH, CDR2 LQKENI. V lost 3 bases to trimming and J lost 6 bases, with 12 bases between them. CDR3 size: 14 residues. The CDR3 here is CASSPSGSGQPQHF. CDR3 nucleotides: TGTGCCAGCTCACCCTCAGGGTCTGGTCAGCCCCAGCATTTT.

V usage is TRBV7-2 and J usage is TRBJ2-7; D is undetermined. Germline V lookup: CDR1 SGHTA, CDR2 FQGNSA. With 0 bases removed from V and 6 bases from J, the gap between germline ends came to 12 bases. This CDR3 comprises 14 residues. CDR3 residues: CASSLALAPGEQYF. The CDR3 region has the DNA TGTGCCAGCAGCTTAGCGTTGGCACCAGGCGAGCAGTACTTC.

In DNA, the CDR3 is TGTGCCAGCAGCCCCTTGGGAGCTACCTACAATGAGCAGTTCTTC. Translated: CASSPLGATYNEQFF. V and J are TRBV6-5 and TRBJ2-1; tentatively, D is TRBD2 (5 bases). The CDR3 consists of 15 residues. Per germline, CDR1 MNHEY and CDR2 SVGAGI. V was trimmed by 6 bases and J by 2 bases, leaving 14 bases between them.

The rearrangement joins TRBV27 to TRBJ2-7; 13 bases are a match to TRBD2. Per the germline V gene, CDR1 is MNHEY and CDR2 is SMNVEV (reference sequence). The CDR3 sequence is 15 residues long. Trimming removed 6 bases from V and 5 bases from J; junction bases left unmatched: 7. The CDR3 loop is CASRLGLAGAHEQYF. CDR3 nucleotide sequence: TGTGCCAGCAGACTAGGACTAGCGGGAGCCCACGAGCAGTACTTC.

This clone was found once. This chain uses TRBV7-9 with TRBJ2-3, with no clear D. The CDR3 contains 11 residues. From germline, CDR1 is SEHNR and CDR2 FQNEAQ (reference sequence). Trimming stripped 4 bases from V and 3 bases from J, with 2 bases between. Here the CDR3 reads CASSSTDTQYF. CDR3 in DNA: TGTGCCAGCAGCTCTACAGATACGCAGTATTTT.

J is TRBJ2-2 and V is TRBV11-2; D is possibly TRBD1 (6 bases). The CDR3 extends over 14 amino acids. The V gene lost 4 bases and the J gene lost 7 bases, with 13 bases spanning the gap. The germline V gene has CDR1 SGHAT and CDR2 FQNNGV. CDR3 DNA: TGTGCCAGCAGCTATACAGGGACGGGCGGGGAGCTGTTTTTT. It translates to CASSYTGTGGELFF.

The chain has TRBV7-9 and TRBJ2-3, with 8 bases lining up with TRBD2. This CDR3 contains 18 residues. V shed 5 bases, J shed 1 base, and the junction held 14 bases outside the gene matches. In germline, CDR1 is SEHNR, CDR2 FQNEAQ (reference sequence). The chain's CDR3 is CASSPIPGGSGGTDTQYF. CDR3 DNA sequence: TGTGCCAGCAGCCCTATACCGGGAGGGAGTGGCGGCACAGATACGCAGTATTTT. The full variable domain, its missing parts supplied by reference TRBV7-9 and TRBJ2-3, is DTGVSQNPRHKITKRGQNVTFRCDPISEHNRLYWYRQTLGQGPEFLTYFQNEAQLEKSRLLSDRFSAERPKGSFSTLEIQRTEQGDSAMYLCASSPIPGGSGGTDTQYFGPGTRLTVL.